This T cell receptor (beta chain) is drawn from a study of cytomegalovirus exposure and HLA in healthy donors. PCR involved 60 Vbeta and 13 Jbeta primers. Profiled with immunoSEQ multiplex PCR; TCRdb holds only in-frame clones, not every one. The sample has some 130,000 clones, about 80% seen once; the top ten hold 4.8%. The germline V gene encodes CDR1 SGHVS and CDR2 FNYEAQ. The V and J ends lost 5 bases and 6 bases, in that order; junction bases with no gene match: 12. CDR3 length equals 17 residues. Study-level findings and limits: Across donors, most TCRs were seen rarely, yet some public ones were widespread. One later analysis reportedly identified an Asian-associated ancestry cluster that showed fewer N-insertions than the 666-donor mean.

Samples came from healthy bone marrow donors. With regard to this clone: Its antigen is as yet unknown.

The chain recombines TRBV7-6 with TRBJ2-3, with TRBD2 matching over 12 bases. The source is a man aged 25 to 40 in good health. The source material was PBMCs. This CDR3 is CASSPRTSGAGGDTQYF. Written as DNA, the CDR3 is TGTGCCAGCAGCCCGCGGACTAGCGGGGCTGGAGGGGATACGCAGTATTTT. The whole variable domain, remainder taken from reference TRBV7-6 and TRBJ2-3, is GAGVSQSPRYKVTKRGQDVALRCDPISGHVSLYWYRQALGQGPEFLTYFNYEAQQDKSGLPNDRFSAERPEGSISTLTIQRTEQRDSAMYRCASSPRTSGAGGDTQYFGPGTRLTVL.